These 16 T cell receptor beta chains share one sample of origin, sequenced in a study of T cells in Graves' hyperthyroidism and ophthalmopathy. The CDR3 regions of TCR beta were amplified from RNA transcripts. The HTBI primer set drove a first-round RT-PCR of the TCR CDR3. TCRdb re-derived calls from the multiplex PCR reads in MiXCR, one entry per CDR3 protein. Of hundreds of thousands of distinct CDR3 sequences listed, approximately 26% are singletons. The specimen sequenced was blood. These receptors were obtained from a man aged 35-49 years with Graves' hyperthyroidism that later progressed to Graves' ophthalmopathy.

This clonotype was recorded many times. The chain links TRBV20-1 to TRBJ2-5; a weak D match, TRBD2 (6 bases). This CDR3 has 14 residues. CDR1 is DFQATT, CDR2 SNEGSKA, per germline (reference sequence). Trimming took 3 bases from V and 1 from J, leaving 12 bases between them. CDR3 sequence (DNA): TGCAGTGCTAGTGAGATGGGGGGCCAAGAGACCCAGTACTTC. This sequence encodes CSASEMGGQETQYF.

This clonotype was detected many times. The chain uses TRBV12-3 or TRBV12-4 and TRBJ1-1; D not certain. The CDR3 runs 14 residues. Trimming took 3 bases from V and 3 from J, leaving 11 bases between them. The CDR3 DNA reads as TGTGCCAGCAGTTTCGAGGGATCCGACACTGAAGCTTTCTTT. This translates into CASSFEGSDTEAFF.

The chain is built from TRBV28 and TRBJ1-5; D is possibly TRBD1 (5 bases). V shed 6 bases and J shed 1 base, with 16 bases lying between them. Germline V lookup: CDR1 MDHEN, CDR2 SYDVKM. CDR3 length equals 16 residues. The chain's CDR3 is CASSSRGSSSNQPQHF. CDR3 sequence (DNA): TGTGCCAGCAGCTCACGGGGCTCGTCGAGCAATCAGCCCCAGCATTTT.

This clonotype was seen ten or more times. The chain has TRBV12-3 or TRBV12-4 and TRBJ2-7; 7 nucleotides line up with TRBD1. The ends lost 4 bases at V and 2 bases at J; junction bases unmatched: 11. This CDR3 is 16 amino acids long. In nucleotides, the CDR3 is TGTGCCAGCAGTTCGGGCCGTTTGGGACAGACCTACGAGCAGTACTTC. Amino acid sequence: CASSSGRLGQTYEQYF.

This sequence joins TRBV28 and TRBJ1-2, with a tentative D call TRBD1 (6 bases). V lost 1 base to trimming and J lost 8 bases, with 14 bases between them. This CDR3 is built from 14 residues. Germline lookup yields CDR1 MDHEN and CDR2 SYDVKM. DNA of the CDR3: TGTGCCAGCAGTTTATTAGGGGGAAGCGGAGGCTACACCTTC. Protein sequence: CASSLLGGSGGYTF.

This clonotype was found many times. The chain couples TRBV7-2 to TRBJ2-2; 11 bases are a match to TRBD2. The V segment lost 3 bases and the J segment 5 bases; nucleotides outside the gene matches: 14. The CDR3 runs 19 residues. Germline V gene data show CDR1 as SGHTA and CDR2 as FQGNSA. The CDR3 region has the DNA TGTGCCAGCAGCTTGGCTTGGGGGACTAGCGGCTTACCGACCGGGGAGCTGTTTTTT. It is translated as CASSLAWGTSGLPTGELFF.

With regard to this clonotype: One end of the junction is discordant with germline, which a read error may explain. J is TRBJ2-7 and V is TRBV10-3; D is ambiguous. CDR3 length: 12 residues. Germline V gene data show CDR1 as ENHRY and CDR2 as SYGVKD. The CDR3 DNA is TGTGCCAGCAGTTTCCGTTACTACGAGCAGTACTTC. Translation: CASSFRYYEQYF.

This clonotype was picked up many times. The gene calls are TRBV2 and TRBJ2-2, with a weak D call TRBD2 (6 bases). The V end was cut by 7 bases, the J end by 1 base, with 7 bases between. Germline CDR1 is SNHLY and CDR2 is FYNNEI. This CDR3 is 13 amino acids long. This CDR3 reads CASIAENTGELFF. Here the CDR3 DNA reads TGTGCCAGCATAGCGGAGAACACCGGGGAGCTGTTTTTT. Based on the CDR3 plus reference TRBV2 and TRBJ2-2, the full variable domain is EPEVTQTPSHQVTQMGQEVILRCVPISNHLYFYWYRQILGQKVEFLVSFYNNEISEKSEIFDDQFSVERPDGSNFTLKIRSTKLEDSAMYFCASIAENTGELFFGEGSRLTVL.

This clonotype was seen ten or more times. V and J are TRBV24-1 and TRBJ1-5; possibly TRBD1 for D (5 bases). The CDR3 has 14 amino acids. Germline CDR1 and CDR2: KGHDR and SFDVKD. V lost 3 bases, J lost 8 bases, and 13 bases lay in between. DNA for the CDR3: TGTGCCACCAGTGATATAGACCCGGGGGAGCCCCAGCATTTT. Amino acid sequence: CATSDIDPGEPQHF.

This clonotype was picked up many times. CDR3 sequence reads: CASSQGLRGQETQYF. CDR3 sequence (DNA): TGTGCCAGCAGCCAAGGGTTACGGGGTCAAGAGACCCAGTACTTC. The rearrangement uses TRBV14 and TRBJ2-5, with a possible D match to TRBD2 (5 bases). The CDR3 contains 15 residues. Trimming stripped 1 base from V and 2 bases from J, with 11 bases between. Germline V gene lookup returns CDR1 SGHDN and CDR2 FVKESK.

This clonotype was picked up many times. V usage is TRBV6-5 and J usage is TRBJ2-7, with 7 bases fitting TRBD1. Looked up from germline, CDR1 is MNHEY and CDR2 is SVGAGI. The CDR3 is 15 amino acids. J was trimmed by 0 bases and V by 5 bases; bases with no gene match: 7. The DNA for the CDR3 is TGTGCCAGCAGTACGGGTAGGACAGGCTCCTACGAGCAGTACTTC. Its translation: CASSTGRTGSYEQYF.

This clonotype occurred many times. V is TRBV12-3 or TRBV12-4 and J is TRBJ2-7; 9 bases fit TRBD1. This CDR3 comprises 15 residues. V trimming: 1 base; J trimming: 2 bases; junction bases outside the gene matches: 3. CDR3 in amino acids: CASSLVGQGPYEQYF. In nucleotides, the CDR3 is TGTGCCAGCAGTTTAGTAGGACAGGGGCCCTACGAGCAGTACTTC.

The sample holds many counts of this clonotype. CDR3 sequence reads: CASSSVNRDRKYF. In DNA, the CDR3 is TGTGCCAGCAGCAGCGTAAACCGGGATAGAAAGTACTTC. V and J are TRBV12-3 or TRBV12-4 and TRBJ2-5; D perhaps matches TRBD2 (5 bases). CDR3 length equals 13 residues. V was trimmed by 6 bases and J by 12 bases, leaving 20 bases between them.

This clonotype was seen many times. The chain recombines TRBV28 with TRBJ2-5; 9 bases match TRBD1. Germline assignment: CDR1 MDHEN and CDR2 SYDVKM. This CDR3 spans 15 amino acids. The trim removed 6 bases at V and 5 bases at J, leaving 10 bases unmatched. The CDR3 here is CASSPPGQGIETQYF. The CDR3 nucleotides read TGTGCCAGCAGCCCGCCGGGACAGGGCATCGAGACCCAGTACTTC.

This clonotype has at least ten counts. The gene calls are TRBV5-1 and TRBJ2-7; TRBD2 agrees at 7 bases. Trimming cost V 0 bases and J 5 bases; bases outside gene matches: 8. The CDR3 is made up of 15 amino acids. The V gene's germline CDR1 is SGHRS and CDR2 YFSETQ. In DNA, the CDR3 is TGCGCCAGCAGCTTGGCCGTCGGGGGAGGGGACGAGCAGTACTTC. Its translation is CASSLAVGGGDEQYF.

This clonotype occurred many times. This chain connects TRBV19 to TRBJ2-7, with 7 bases fitting TRBD1. Trimming at V came to 5 bases and at J to 2 bases, leaving 6 bases not matched to a gene. The length of the CDR3 is 14 residues. CDR1 LNHDA and CDR2 SQIVND come from the germline V gene (reference sequence). The CDR3 reads CASSATGQTYEQYF. The CDR3 nucleotides read TGTGCCAGTAGTGCTACGGGACAGACCTACGAGCAGTACTTC.